This entry is about one T cell receptor (beta chain). The CDR3 has 15 amino acids. Germline V CDR1 and CDR2: SGHTA, FQGTGA. The trim removed 5 bases at V and 7 bases at J, leaving 7 bases unmatched. Generated by immunoSEQ multiplex PCR, the TCRdb table keeps only in-frame clones and is missing some. The sample includes about 28,000 clones, approximately 90% of them seen just once. This entry comes from a study of blood T cell repertoires in COVID-19. Study background: Collection of acute and convalescent COVID-19 samples took place in the United States, Italy and Spain. Nucleic acid was either cDNA or gDNA, and it came from T cells, B-cell-depleted T cells, or PBMCs.

Sequences were obtained from peripheral blood. The clonotype originates from a human donor in a cohort sampled during active COVID-19. V and J are TRBV7-3 and TRBJ2-1; 11 bases are shared with TRBD2. The CDR3 sequence: CASSPIGTSGNEQFF. Here the CDR3 DNA reads TGTGCCAGCAGCCCTATTGGGACTAGCGGAAATGAGCAGTTCTTC. Variable domain in full (rest from reference TRBV7-3 and TRBJ2-1): GAGVSQTPSNKVTEKGKYVELRCDPISGHTALYWYRQSLGQGPEFLIYFQGTGAADDSGLPNDRFFAVRPEGSVSTLKIQRTERGDSAVYLCASSPIGTSGNEQFFGPGTRLTVL.